One and the same sample provided the 25 T cell receptor beta chains below, sequenced in a study of T-cell reconstitution after alpha-beta-depleted transplantation in children. Library preparation (for TCRbeta) was performed with unique molecular identifiers. In TCRdb, the PCR reads were re-called with MiXCR into one record per CDR3 protein. The sample carries around 450,000 distinct CDR3 sequences, around 16% recorded once. This specimen consisted of PBMCs, mostly from graft donor cells, obtained 360 days after TCRalphabeta/CD19-depleted stem cell transplant. The receptors were gathered from a boy younger than two who had a stem cell transplant for Wiskott-Aldrich syndrome, so the T cells may come from the graft donor.

The chain uses TRBV6-2 or TRBV6-3 and TRBJ2-7, with TRBD2 matching 8 bases. Germline V gene sequence: CDR1 MNHEY, CDR2 SVGEGT. After removal of 2 bases from V and 2 bases from J, the junction contained 8 bases not matched to a gene. The CDR3 has 16 amino acids. Here the CDR3 reads CASSYPPGLGAYEQYF. CDR3 bases: TGTGCCAGCAGTTACCCACCGGGACTAGGAGCCTACGAGCAGTACTTC.

The chain recombines TRBV2 with TRBJ2-5; perhaps TRBD2 as D (7 bases). The CDR3 has 14 residues. V lost 6 bases and J lost 1, with 12 bases in between. The germline gives CDR1 SNHLY, CDR2 FYNNEI. CDR3 residues: CASRPGGLQETQYF. The CDR3, as DNA: TGTGCCAGCAGGCCCGGGGGGCTCCAAGAGACCCAGTACTTC.

This CDR3 reads CSVEGHRYTEAFF. CDR3 coding DNA: TGCAGCGTTGAGGGACACCGATACACTGAAGCTTTCTTT. The V and J genes are TRBV29-1 and TRBJ1-1; D is perhaps TRBD1 (6 bases). The CDR3 runs 13 residues. CDR1 SQVTM and CDR2 ANQGSEA come from the germline V gene. V dropped 3 bases and J dropped 3 bases, with 11 bases sitting between them.

Only a few counts were recorded for this clonotype. This chain links TRBV7-9 with TRBJ1-3; unclear D gene. V lost 3 bases and J 4 bases, leaving 10 bases between the germline ends. Germline CDR1 reads SEHNR; CDR2 reads FQNEAQ (reference sequence). The CDR3 has 14 residues. CDR3 coding DNA: TGTGCCAGCAGCTTCCGAAGTCCCGGAAACACCATATATTTT. Protein sequence: CASSFRSPGNTIYF.

The chain employs TRBV12-3 or TRBV12-4 and TRBJ2-3; D unresolved. V lost 8 bases, J lost 0 bases, and 15 bases lay in between. This CDR3 contains 15 residues. The CDR3 nucleotides are TGTGCCAGCTCGGGCTTAGGCGATAGCACAGATACGCAGTATTTT. Encoded protein: CASSGLGDSTDTQYF.

The V gene is TRBV12-3 or TRBV12-4, the J gene TRBJ2-3; the D is unclear. Trimming took off 3 bases at V and 1 base at J, with 8 bases between the two ends. This CDR3 comprises 14 residues. The CDR3 reads CASSFNYGTDTQYF. CDR3 sequence (DNA): TGTGCCAGCAGTTTTAATTACGGCACAGATACGCAGTATTTT.

This clonotype has more than one count but fewer than ten. The chain joins TRBV11-2 to TRBJ2-1, with 9 bases that match TRBD1. The germline gives CDR1 SGHAT, CDR2 FQNNGV. CDR3 length: 14 residues. With 6 bases clipped from V and 6 bases from J, the junction kept 6 bases outside the gene matches. The CDR3 spells CASSSTGGSNEQFF. CDR3 DNA sequence: TGTGCCAGCAGTTCTACAGGGGGCTCCAATGAGCAGTTCTTC.

This clonotype has ten or more counts. This chain connects TRBV10-1 to TRBJ2-1, with 7 bases lining up with TRBD2. Germline trimming cut 3 bases from V and 0 bases from J; bases unmatched to any gene: 5. Germline V gene data show CDR1 as WNHNN and CDR2 as SYGVQD (reference sequence). This CDR3 has 16 residues. CDR3 loop: CASSDLAASSYNEQFF. The CDR3 DNA reads as TGCGCCAGCAGTGATCTAGCGGCGAGCTCCTACAATGAGCAGTTCTTC.

The rearrangement links TRBV20-1 to TRBJ1-2; D remains unclear. The CDR3 covers 15 residues. V lost 2 bases and J 0 bases, leaving 13 bases between the germline ends. Germline-derived CDR1 and CDR2 are DFQATT and SNEGSKA (reference sequence). In DNA form, the CDR3 reads TGCAGTGCTAGACAACCGAGGACGGCTAACTATGGCTACACCTTC. The encoded protein is CSARQPRTANYGYTF.

The J gene is TRBJ2-6, the V gene TRBV6-5; the match to TRBD1 covers 7 bases. There are 16 residues in the CDR3. J lost 1 base, V lost 2 bases, and 2 bases had no gene match. Germline CDR1 MNHEY, CDR2 SVGAGI. The CDR3 loop is CASSYTGDSGANVLTF. The CDR3 DNA follows: TGTGCCAGCAGTTACACAGGGGATTCTGGGGCCAACGTCCTGACTTTC.

This clonotype was found a few times. The chain uses TRBV11-2 and TRBJ2-2; D remains unclear. Between the trimmed V and J ends, which lost 2 bases and 2 bases, there was a span of 15 bases. The CDR3 has 17 amino acids. Germline assignment: CDR1 SGHAT and CDR2 FQNNGV. The CDR3 nucleotides are TGTGCCAGCAGCTTAATCTCGGGCTTTGTTAACACCGGGGAGCTGTTTTTT. Encoded protein: CASSLISGFVNTGELFF. Together with reference TRBV11-2 and TRBJ2-2, the CDR3 gives the full variable domain: EAGVAQSPRYKIIEKRQSVAFWCNPISGHATLYWYQQILGQGPKLLIQFQNNGVVDDSQLPKDRFSAERLKGVDSTLKIQPAKLEDSAVYLCASSLISGFVNTGELFFGEGSRLTVL.

This clonotype was observed at least ten times. CDR3 in amino acids: CASSVPGLEQFF. Here the CDR3 DNA reads TGTGCCAGCAGCGTACCGGGACTCGAGCAGTTCTTC. This chain links TRBV7-2 with TRBJ2-1; D is possibly TRBD2 (6 bases). Germline CDR1 SGHTA, CDR2 FQGNSA. Trimming stripped 5 bases from V and 10 bases from J, with 12 bases between. The CDR3 is 12 residues long. The full variable domain, in which reference TRBV7-2 and TRBJ2-1 provide the parts outside the CDR3, is GAGVSQSPSNKVTEKGKDVELRCDPISGHTALYWYRQSLGQGLEFLIYFQGNSAPDKSGLPSDRFSAERTGGSVSTLTIQRTQQEDSAVYLCASSVPGLEQFFGPGTRLTVL.

This chain connects TRBV10-3 to TRBJ2-5; 7 bases map to TRBD2. With 6 bases clipped from V and 4 bases from J, the junction kept 5 bases outside the gene matches. Germline V gives CDR1 ENHRY, CDR2 SYGVKD. CDR3 size: 13 residues. In DNA form, the CDR3 reads TGTGCCATCAGCCTCGGCGGGAGAGAGACCCAGTACTTC. This sequence encodes CAISLGGRETQYF.

The V gene is TRBV29-1, the J gene TRBJ2-3; 7 bases align to TRBD1. CDR3 length: 13 residues. V was pared by 6 bases and J by 4 bases, with 7 bases of the junction left unmatched. Germline CDR1 reads SQVTM; CDR2 reads ANQGSEA. CDR3 bases: TGCAGCGTCACCGGACAGGCTCCAGATACGCAGTATTTT. This translates into CSVTGQAPDTQYF.

The sample holds a few counts of this clonotype. V usage is TRBV6-2 or TRBV6-3 and J usage is TRBJ2-7; D is tentatively TRBD1 or TRBD2 (5 bases each). From germline, CDR1 is MNHEY and CDR2 SVGEGT. V lost 5 bases and J lost 0, with 17 bases in between. The CDR3 length is 16 residues. The CDR3 DNA follows: TGTGCCAGCAGTCCTTGGAAGGGGAGCAGCTCCTACGAGCAGTACTTC. Its protein product is CASSPWKGSSSYEQYF.

V usage is TRBV5-1 and J usage is TRBJ2-5; no clear D. The CDR3 sequence is 13 residues long. Trimming stripped 0 bases from V and 6 bases from J, with 9 bases between. From germline, CDR1 is SGHRS and CDR2 YFSETQ. CDR3 DNA: TGCGCCAGCAGCTTGGGGAGTTTTAAGACCCAGTACTTC. It is translated as CASSLGSFKTQYF. Combining the CDR3 with reference TRBV5-1 and TRBJ2-5 gives the whole variable domain KAGVTQTPRYLIKTRGQQVTLSCSPISGHRSVSWYQQTPGQGLQFLFEYFSETQRNKGNFPGRFSGRQFSNSRSEMNVSTLELGDSALYLCASSLGSFKTQYFGPGTRLLVL.

The J gene is TRBJ1-2, the V gene TRBV12-3 or TRBV12-4; perhaps TRBD1 as D (6 bases). V was pared by 3 bases and J by 2 bases, with 13 bases between. The CDR3 length is 15 residues. CDR3 loop: CASSFPTGRNYGYTF. The CDR3 region has the DNA TGTGCCAGCAGTTTCCCGACAGGACGAAACTATGGCTACACCTTC.

This clonotype was detected only a few times. This chain connects TRBV7-9 to TRBJ2-1; TRBD2 agrees at 9 bases. Losses at the gene ends were 0 bases for V and 0 bases for J; bases not matched to a gene: 0. This CDR3 is built from 16 residues. Germline CDR1 SEHNR, CDR2 FQNEAQ (reference sequence). The DNA of the CDR3 is TGTGCCAGCAGCTTAGCTAGCGGGGGCTCCTACAATGAGCAGTTCTTC. This encodes CASSLASGGSYNEQFF.

V is TRBV5-6 and J is TRBJ2-7, with a tentative D call TRBD2 (6 bases). The CDR3 is 15 residues long. Germline CDR1 is SGHDT and CDR2 is YYEEEE. Between the trimmed V and J ends, which lost 0 bases and 1 base, there was a span of 11 bases. The DNA for the CDR3 is TGTGCCAGCAGCTTGGTGTATCGGGGGTCCTACGAGCAGTACTTC. As protein: CASSLVYRGSYEQYF.

The V gene is TRBV24-1, the J gene TRBJ2-1; D remains unclear. The V gene's germline CDR1 is KGHDR and CDR2 SFDVKD. The V and J ends lost 0 bases and 9 bases respectively, with 5 bases between them. The CDR3 is made up of 12 amino acids. Here the CDR3 DNA reads TGTGCCACCAGTGATTTGGGTTCTGAGCAGTTCTTC. Translation gives CATSDLGSEQFF.

The gene calls are TRBV2 and TRBJ1-5; D is ambiguous. The CDR3 is 14 amino acids. V was pared by 1 base and J by 7 bases, with 11 bases between. CDR1 is SNHLY and CDR2 is FYNNEI in the germline V gene. CDR3 bases: TGTGCCAGCAGTGAAGTTGGGGTGCCCCAGCCCCAGCATTTT. Its translation is CASSEVGVPQPQHF.

The chain employs TRBV11-1 and TRBJ2-2; 9 bases agree with TRBD2. Germline-derived CDR1 and CDR2 are SGHAT and FQDESV (reference sequence). This CDR3 contains 19 residues. Unmatched junction bases numbered 14, after V lost 1 base and J lost 5 bases. The CDR3, as DNA: TGTGCCAGCAGCTTAGTATATCCGGCGGGAGGGCCTCGAACCGGGGAGCTGTTTTTT. This codes for CASSLVYPAGGPRTGELFF.

The chain combines TRBV5-1 with TRBJ2-4; perhaps TRBD2 as D (5 bases). This CDR3 spans 17 amino acids. Looked up from germline, CDR1 is SGHRS and CDR2 is YFSETQ. V gave up 8 bases and J gave up 11 bases, with 32 bases separating them. The CDR3 protein is CASPPNWPGVFNNLQYF. The CDR3 DNA reads TGCGCCAGTCCACCGAACTGGCCCGGGGTCTTTAATAACCTTCAGTACTTC.

This clonotype was detected only a few times. V gene TRBV6-1 combines with J gene TRBJ2-5, with 7 bases fitting TRBD1. J lost 4 bases, V lost 6 bases, and 8 bases had no gene match. From germline, CDR1 is MNHNS and CDR2 SASEGT. This CDR3 has 14 residues. CDR3: CASRRQGYPETQYF. The CDR3 DNA reads TGTGCCAGCAGACGACAGGGTTACCCAGAGACCCAGTACTTC.

This chain joins TRBV7-9 and TRBJ1-2, with a weak D call TRBD1 (5 bases). With 8 bases removed from V and 3 bases from J, the gap between germline ends came to 22 bases. CDR3 size: 16 residues. Germline CDR1 SEHNR, CDR2 FQNEAQ (reference sequence). The DNA for the CDR3 is TGTGCCAGCGAATTGGGACGATTTCAAGGTGACTATGGCTACACCTTC. The encoded protein is CASELGRFQGDYGYTF.